The sequence of this T cell receptor beta chain was determined in a study of human T cells and chemical hapten exposure. The CDR3 runs 14 residues. Trimming took off 3 bases at V and 5 bases at J, with 13 bases between the two ends. Looked up from germline, CDR1 is KGHSH and CDR2 is LQKENI. Whole-study findings and limits: Donors were affected by alopecia, so their immune reaction might vary from that of healthy individuals.

The time point here: patch test 1, 2 weeks after DPC sensitization. The treatment denotes: therapeutic diphenylcyclopropenone sensitization with weekly scalp DPC. This clonotype was counted between two and nine times. Its antigen remains unknown. Per the original methods: Sample-level TCR yields exhibited a median of approximately 96,000, with a range of about 20,000 to 690,600. TCRdb reprocessed the RACE reads with MiXCR, giving one entry per CDR3 protein. These V and J calls originate from TCRdb's pipeline instead of the authors' own analysis. The profile shows about 120,000 distinct CDR3 sequences, roughly 13% of them singletons.

The chain uses TRBV18 and TRBJ1-1; no firm D call. This receptor was taken from a man aged 18 to 30 with alopecia areata. Some clones in this sample may be carry-over from other donors' samples. The sample consisted of whole blood, taken in connection with sensitization to the hapten diphenylcyclopropenone (DPC). CDR3 sequence (DNA): TGTGCCAGCTCACCCGGAGGGATTCGGACTGAAGCTTTCTTT. Amino acids: CASSPGGIRTEAFF.